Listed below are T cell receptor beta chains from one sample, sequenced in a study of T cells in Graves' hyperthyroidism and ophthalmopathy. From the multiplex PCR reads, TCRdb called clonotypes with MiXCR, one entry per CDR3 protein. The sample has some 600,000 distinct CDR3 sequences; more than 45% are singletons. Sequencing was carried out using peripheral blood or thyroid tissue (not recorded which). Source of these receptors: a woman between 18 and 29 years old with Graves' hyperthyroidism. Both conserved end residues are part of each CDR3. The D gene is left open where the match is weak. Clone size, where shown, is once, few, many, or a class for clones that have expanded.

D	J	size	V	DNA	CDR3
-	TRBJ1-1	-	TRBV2	TGTGCCAGCAGCCCCATGGACAGACCAAACACTGAAGCTTTCTTT	CASSPMDRPNTEAFF
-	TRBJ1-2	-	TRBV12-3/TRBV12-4	TGTGCCAGCAGTTATGACCTTACTATCTATGGCTACACCTTC	CASSYDLTIYGYTF
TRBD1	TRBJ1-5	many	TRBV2	TGTGCCAGTAGTGGACAGGGTGGAGGGCAGCCCCAGCATTTT	CASSGQGGGQPQHF
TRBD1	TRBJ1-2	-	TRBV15	TGTGCCACCAGCAGTTTGGGCCGGGGCGGGACAGATGGCTACACCTTC	CATSSLGRGGTDGYTF
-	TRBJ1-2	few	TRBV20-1	TGCAGTGCTAGTATGTTCGAGGTTGTCGAGAATGGCTACACCTTC	CSASMFEVVENGYTF
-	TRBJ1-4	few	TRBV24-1	TGTGCCAGCAGCGTAGGAGGCCTCCCGGGGGAAAAACTGTTTTTT	CASSVGGLPGEKLFF
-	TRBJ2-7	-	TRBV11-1	TGTGCCAGCAGCCCCTCTGGCCACATTTCGACTAGCTACGAGCAGTACTTC	CASSPSGHISTSYEQYF
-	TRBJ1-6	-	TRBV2	TGTGCCAGCAGTCCTGCGGGGGTATCACCCCTCCACTTT	CASSPAGVSPLHF
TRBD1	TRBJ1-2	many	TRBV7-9	TGTGCCAGCAGCGCTATGGATGTAGGGCAGGGGGAGGTTGGCTACACCTTC	CASSAMDVGQGEVGYTF
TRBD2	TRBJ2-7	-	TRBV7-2	TGTGCCAGCAGCCAAGACCTCGGACCAATGACTAGCGGGCTCTCCTACGAGCAGTACTTC	CASSQDLGPMTSGLSYEQYF
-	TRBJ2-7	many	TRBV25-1	TGTGCCAGCAGTGAATATCCATCCTACGAGCAGTACTTC	CASSEYPSYEQYF
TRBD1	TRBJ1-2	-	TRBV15	TGTGCCACCAGCAGAGTTGCGGGACAGCAAGGGCATGGCTACACCTTC	CATSRVAGQQGHGYTF
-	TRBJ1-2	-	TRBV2	TGTGCCAGCAGTCCCCGCCTGAGGGGATCGACTGGCTACACCTTC	CASSPRLRGSTGYTF
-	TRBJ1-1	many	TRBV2	TGTGCCAGCAGTGTTCTGGGGGTGGCTTTCTTT	CASSVLGVAFF
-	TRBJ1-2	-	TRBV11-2	TGTGCCAGCAGCTTAGCCGCGGGGCCTAGAGGCTATGGCTACACCTTC	CASSLAAGPRGYGYTF
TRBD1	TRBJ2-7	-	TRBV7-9	TGTGCCAGCAGCTACGGGACAGGAAGGGTATACGAGCAGTACTTC	CASSYGTGRVYEQYF
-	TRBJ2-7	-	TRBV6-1	TGTGCCGGCGCGGACAGCCACGAGCAGTACTTC	CAGADSHEQYF
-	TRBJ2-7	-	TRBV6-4	TGTGCCAGCAGTTCCCGTCAGCGGACCTACGAGCAGTACTTC	CASSSRQRTYEQYF
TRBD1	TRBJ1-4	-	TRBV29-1	TGCAGCGTGCCGAGGACAGGGGTTGAAAAACTGTTTTTT	CSVPRTGVEKLFF
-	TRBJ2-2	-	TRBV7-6	TGTGCCAGCAGCTTCGGCAGGGAGAGTCTTAACACCGGGGAGCTGTTTTTT	CASSFGRESLNTGELFF
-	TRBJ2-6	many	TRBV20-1	TGCAGTGCTAAAAGCTCTGGGGCCAACGTCCTGACTTTC	CSAKSSGANVLTF
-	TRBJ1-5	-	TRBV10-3	TGTGCCATCAGTGATAACGGTAATCGGCCCCAGCATTTT	CAISDNGNRPQHF
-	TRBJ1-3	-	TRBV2	TGTGCCGGCCAGGAGGATATAGACACCATATATTTT	CAGQEDIDTIYF
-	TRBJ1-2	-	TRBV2	TGTGCCAGCTCACCAGACAGTCTCGACGGCTACACCTTC	CASSPDSLDGYTF